The source of this T cell receptor beta chain is a study of response to subunit inactivated influenza vaccine. Study outcomes and limitations: The authors put forward the suggestion that each seasonal influenza vaccination may bring in only a limited number of new T cells.

Points on this clonotype: Antigen: not known.

Via MiXCR, TCRdb re-called the RT-PCR reads, giving one row per CDR3 protein. The sample contains almost 600,000 distinct CDR3 sequences, around 15% of which appear only once. Per the germline V gene, CDR1 is SGHTA and CDR2 is FQGNSA. Trimming removed 8 bases at V and 4 bases at J, with 15 bases between. This CDR3 has 13 residues. This TCR was sampled from a man in his forties or fifties who received an inactivated influenza vaccine. This sequence joins TRBV7-2 and TRBJ2-7; the D is unclear. The specimen was PBMCs from blood, collected 11 to 12 days after vaccination. The CDR3 coding sequence is TGTGCCAGCGCATACCAGCGAGATTACGAGCAGTACTTC. Protein: CASAYQRDYEQYF.